Each of the 2 T cell receptor beta chains below was sequenced from the same sample in a study of T cell repertoires in cytomegalovirus infection. No antigens are known for them. TCRdb processed the reads anew with MiXCR; each CDR3 protein has one entry. Of 340,000 or so distinct CDR3 sequences listed, 25% were seen once; the top ten hold roughly 14%. This specimen was cultured PBMCs, taken from culture after CMV antigen stimulation. These receptors were taken from a human donor in good health (CMV status not recorded). Some clones in this sample may be carry-over from other donors' samples.

The chain links TRBV5-1 to TRBJ1-1, with 8 bases aligning to TRBD1. Unmatched junction bases numbered 8, after V lost 4 bases and J lost 0 bases. The CDR3 has 16 amino acids. CDR1 and CDR2 (germline): SGHRS, YFSETQ. CDR3 in amino acids: CASSPGTGVMNTEAFF. CDR3 DNA: TGCGCCAGCAGCCCGGGGACAGGAGTCATGAACACTGAAGCTTTCTTT.

This clonotype was seen many times. The genes are TRBV6-5 and TRBJ1-2; a possible D gene is TRBD1 (6 bases). This CDR3 region has 15 residues. Per the germline V gene, CDR1 is MNHEY and CDR2 is SVGAGI. V dropped 0 bases and J dropped 2 bases, with 10 bases sitting between them. CDR3 nucleotides: TGTGCCAGCAGTTACTCCCAGGGGTTCAACTATGGCTACACCTTC. This sequence encodes CASSYSQGFNYGYTF.